This is a list of T cell receptor beta chains from one sample in a study of blood T cell repertoires in COVID-19. The repertoire was sequenced with immunoSEQ multiplex PCR; TCRdb's copy has only in-frame clones and lacks some. The data show 180,000 or so clones, over 70% seen once. The source material was PBMCs or T cells enriched from blood (not recorded which). The receptors shown here come from a woman aged 55-70 years who had recovered from COVID-19. CDR3s include the opening cysteine and the closing phenylalanine or tryptophan. D genes are given only for firm matches. Some rows have no size entry. The others give once, few or many, or a class for an expanded clone.

size: -
J: TRBJ1-1
V: TRBV28
D: -
DNA: TGTGCCAGCAGTTTCTTTATACTCAGGCAGAACACTGAAGCTTTCTTT
CDR3: CASSFFILRQNTEAFF

size: once
J: TRBJ2-2
V: TRBV2
D: -
DNA: TGTGCCAGCAGTGACAACAGGCCCCTCGGGGAGCTGTTTTTT
CDR3: CASSDNRPLGELFF

size: few
J: TRBJ1-5
V: TRBV19
D: -
DNA: TGTGCCAGTAGTAGCCCGGGGAGGGGTAATCAGCCCCAGCATTTT
CDR3: CASSSPGRGNQPQHF

size: -
J: TRBJ1-2
V: TRBV4-1
D: -
DNA: TGCGCCAGCAGCCAAGCCCCGGGAGGGGACTATGGCTACACCTTC
CDR3: CASSQAPGGDYGYTF

size: few
J: TRBJ1-3
V: TRBV5-1
D: -
DNA: TGCGCCAGCAGCCTCGGCGGCTCTATCTCTGGAAACACCATATATTTT
CDR3: CASSLGGSISGNTIYF

size: -
J: TRBJ1-1
V: TRBV5-5
D: -
DNA: TGTGCCAGCAGCTTGGTCTATAGAAACACTGAAGCTTTCTTT
CDR3: CASSLVYRNTEAFF

size: once
J: TRBJ2-2
V: TRBV6-5
D: -
DNA: TGTGCCAGCAGTTACTTCCGAGTCACCGGGGAGCTGTTTTTT
CDR3: CASSYFRVTGELFF

size: -
J: TRBJ1-5
V: TRBV13
D: TRBD1
DNA: TGTGCCAGCAGCTTAGGCAGGGGGCTGGTCCAGCCCCAGCATTTT
CDR3: CASSLGRGLVQPQHF

size: -
J: TRBJ1-1
V: TRBV3-1/TRBV3-2
D: -
DNA: TGTGCCAGCAGCGGGACACAAAGAAATGAAGCTTTCTTT
CDR3: CASSGTQRNEAFF

size: -
J: TRBJ1-2
V: TRBV6-1
D: TRBD1
DNA: TGTGCCAGCAGTGACCAACCGACAGGGGGCGATACAAAAACCTTC
CDR3: CASSDQPTGGDTKTF

size: -
J: TRBJ2-5
V: TRBV6-1
D: -
DNA: TGTGCCAGCAGTGAAGCGGTAAGGACAGCGACCCAGTACTTC
CDR3: CASSEAVRTATQYF

size: -
J: TRBJ1-6
V: TRBV6-5
D: TRBD1
DNA: TGTGCCAGCAGTCCCGGGACAGATAATTCACCCCTCCACTTT
CDR3: CASSPGTDNSPLHF

size: -
J: TRBJ1-1
V: TRBV7-2
D: TRBD1
DNA: TGTGCCAGCAGCTTAGTGGGACAGGGGTACGCTTTCTTT
CDR3: CASSLVGQGYAFF

size: -
J: TRBJ1-2
V: TRBV30
D: TRBD1
DNA: TGTGCCTGGAGTCGGGACAGATGGAGAGGCTACACCTTC
CDR3: CAWSRDRWRGYTF

size: -
J: TRBJ2-5
V: TRBV5-8
D: -
DNA: TGTGCCAGCAGCTCGGGTCAAACGGGGGAGACCCAGTACTTC
CDR3: CASSSGQTGETQYF

size: -
J: TRBJ1-6
V: TRBV2
D: -
DNA: TGTGCCAGCTCGTATGGGACACCCAATTCACCCCTCCACTTT
CDR3: CASSYGTPNSPLHF

size: -
J: TRBJ2-1
V: TRBV6-5
D: TRBD2
DNA: TGTGCCAGCAGTTACTCGATGGCTAGCGGGCCCAATGAGCAGTTCTTC
CDR3: CASSYSMASGPNEQFF

size: -
J: TRBJ2-7
V: TRBV21-1
D: -
DNA: TGTGCCAGCAGCAATAAGACGCTAGCGGGGGAAGAACAGTACTTC
CDR3: CASSNKTLAGEEQYF

size: -
J: TRBJ1-6
V: TRBV7-2
D: TRBD1
DNA: TGTGCCAGCAGCCTTGGGTCCCGACAGGGTTCACCCCTCCACTTT
CDR3: CASSLGSRQGSPLHF

size: -
J: TRBJ2-7
V: TRBV27
D: TRBD1
DNA: TGTGCCAGCAGTTTATTGGGGGGGGGACAGGGGGCGAAAGAGCAGTACTTC
CDR3: CASSLLGGGQGAKEQYF

size: -
J: TRBJ2-1
V: TRBV28
D: -
DNA: TGTGCCAGCAGTTTTGGTGGGAGCTCCTACAATGAGCAGTTCTTC
CDR3: CASSFGGSSYNEQFF

size: -
J: TRBJ1-2
V: TRBV27
D: -
DNA: TGTGCCAGCAGTTTATCCTCCCCCTATGGCTACACCTTC
CDR3: CASSLSSPYGYTF

size: -
J: TRBJ1-2
V: TRBV5-4
D: TRBD1
DNA: TGTGCCAGCAGACCGACAGGGTTCTATGGCTACACCTTC
CDR3: CASRPTGFYGYTF

size: -
J: TRBJ1-5
V: TRBV28
D: TRBD1
DNA: TGTGCCAGCAGTATTATGGGGACAGCCTATAGCAATCAGCCCCAGCATTTT
CDR3: CASSIMGTAYSNQPQHF

size: -
J: TRBJ1-1
V: TRBV7-9
D: TRBD1
DNA: TGTGCCAGCAGCTTGAACACAGGGGTCGCTGAAGCTTTCTTT
CDR3: CASSLNTGVAEAFF

size: once
J: TRBJ1-2
V: TRBV29-1
D: -
DNA: TGCAGCGGTGGGTCAGGGGACTATGGCTACACCTTC
CDR3: CSGGSGDYGYTF

size: -
J: TRBJ1-3
V: TRBV10-3
D: TRBD1
DNA: TGTGCCATCAGTCCCGGACAGGGGGCGGCAGGAAACACCATATATTTT
CDR3: CAISPGQGAAGNTIYF

size: -
J: TRBJ1-1
V: TRBV7-9
D: -
DNA: TGTGCCAGCAGCTTACTCAGTAGAGGGGGCACTGAAGCTTTCTTT
CDR3: CASSLLSRGGTEAFF

size: -
J: TRBJ2-5
V: TRBV18
D: TRBD2
DNA: TGTGCCAGCTCACCACGGGCTAGCGGGACCCAAGAGACCCAGTACTTC
CDR3: CASSPRASGTQETQYF

size: -
J: TRBJ2-3
V: TRBV27
D: -
DNA: TGTGCCAGCAGTTTACGATCCCCGTTCCGGGATACGCAGTATTTT
CDR3: CASSLRSPFRDTQYF

size: -
J: TRBJ2-3
V: TRBV7-2
D: TRBD2
DNA: TGTGCCAGCCTTCGGGGACTAGCTTCAGATACGCAGTATTTT
CDR3: CASLRGLASDTQYF

size: few
J: TRBJ1-1
V: TRBV19
D: -
DNA: TGTGCCAGTAGTATGGAGTTCAACACTGAAGCTTTCTTT
CDR3: CASSMEFNTEAFF

size: few
J: TRBJ1-5
V: TRBV19
D: TRBD1
DNA: TGTGCCAGTAGCGTACAGGGGACGCCCCAGCATTTT
CDR3: CASSVQGTPQHF

size: -
J: TRBJ1-1
V: TRBV5-1
D: -
DNA: TGCGCCAGCAGCCAGAATCAAAACACTGAAGCTTTCTTT
CDR3: CASSQNQNTEAFF

size: -
J: TRBJ1-1
V: TRBV29-1
D: -
DNA: TGCAGCCACACATGGGGGCTTAGCACTGAAGCTTTCTTT
CDR3: CSHTWGLSTEAFF

size: -
J: TRBJ2-1
V: TRBV10-1
D: -
DNA: TGCGCCAGCAGTGAGTCAAGGGGCAATGAGCAGTTCTTC
CDR3: CASSESRGNEQFF

size: -
J: TRBJ2-5
V: TRBV28
D: TRBD2
DNA: TGTGCCAGCAGTTTAAATGTTGGGACTAGCGGGAGGAAGCGAGAGACCCAGTACTTC
CDR3: CASSLNVGTSGRKRETQYF

size: -
J: TRBJ2-2
V: TRBV3-1/TRBV3-2
D: TRBD2
DNA: TGTGCCAGCAGCGTAGCGGGAGTGACCGGGGAGCTGTTTTTT
CDR3: CASSVAGVTGELFF

size: -
J: TRBJ1-2
V: TRBV4-1
D: TRBD1
DNA: TGCGCCAGCAGCCAACTCGGGACAGCCTCCTATGGCTACACCTTC
CDR3: CASSQLGTASYGYTF

size: -
J: TRBJ2-7
V: TRBV5-1
D: TRBD2
DNA: TGCGCCAGTAAGCCCGGACTAGCGGGAGATTACGAGCAGTACTTC
CDR3: CASKPGLAGDYEQYF

size: -
J: TRBJ1-1
V: TRBV19
D: -
DNA: TGTGCCAGTAGTCTCCAGACGGGGACTGAAGCTTTCTTT
CDR3: CASSLQTGTEAFF

size: -
J: TRBJ1-5
V: TRBV28
D: -
DNA: TGTGCCACCTCACAGGGAAATCAGCCCCAGCATTTT
CDR3: CATSQGNQPQHF

size: -
J: TRBJ2-3
V: TRBV3-1/TRBV3-2
D: -
DNA: TGTGCCAGCAGCCAACTAGTGAGAGATACGCAGTATTTT
CDR3: CASSQLVRDTQYF

size: -
J: TRBJ1-1
V: TRBV9
D: -
DNA: TGTGCCAGCAGCGTAGGAGGGAGGGGAACTGAAGCTTTCTTT
CDR3: CASSVGGRGTEAFF

size: -
J: TRBJ1-1
V: TRBV7-2
D: -
DNA: TGTGCCAGCAGCTTAGGAGGAATCGTGCGGGCTTTCTTT
CDR3: CASSLGGIVRAFF

size: few
J: TRBJ1-1
V: TRBV20-1
D: -
DNA: TGCAGTGCTAGCTGGAGGGGCAAAGCTTTCTTT
CDR3: CSASWRGKAFF

size: -
J: TRBJ2-5
V: TRBV2
D: TRBD2
DNA: TGTGCCAGCAGTGCCCTGACTAGCGGGCCCGAGACCCAGTACTTC
CDR3: CASSALTSGPETQYF

size: -
J: TRBJ1-2
V: TRBV5-1
D: -
DNA: TGCGCCAGCAGGATCGGGGGTGGAGACTATGGCTACACCTTC
CDR3: CASRIGGGDYGYTF

size: -
J: TRBJ1-2
V: TRBV4-1
D: -
DNA: TGCGCCAGCAGCCAAGTCGGCTATGGCTACACCTTC
CDR3: CASSQVGYGYTF

size: -
J: TRBJ2-7
V: TRBV9
D: -
DNA: TGTGCCAGCAGCGTAGAGGGCAGGGGGGACGAGCAGTACTTC
CDR3: CASSVEGRGDEQYF

size: -
J: TRBJ1-1
V: TRBV10-1
D: TRBD1
DNA: TGCGCCACTTGGACAGGGGGCTCCAAGGCATCTTCTGAAGCTTTCTTT
CDR3: CATWTGGSKASSEAFF

size: -
J: TRBJ2-5
V: TRBV2
D: -
DNA: TGTGCCAGCAGTGAAGGGCAGACCCAGTACTTC
CDR3: CASSEGQTQYF

size: -
J: TRBJ1-1
V: TRBV18
D: -
DNA: TGTGCCAGCTCACCACCAGGTTCTAAAGGAGCGAACACTGAAGCTTTCTTT
CDR3: CASSPPGSKGANTEAFF

size: -
J: TRBJ1-4
V: TRBV11-2
D: TRBD1
DNA: TGTGCCAGCAGCTTAACCGGGACAGGGTATAATGAAAAACTGTTTTTT
CDR3: CASSLTGTGYNEKLFF

size: -
J: TRBJ1-4
V: TRBV11-2
D: -
DNA: TGTGCCAGCAGCAGAGGCGGGGGAAGGAACGTGGAAAAACTGTTTTTT
CDR3: CASSRGGGRNVEKLFF

size: -
J: TRBJ2-7
V: TRBV6-5
D: -
DNA: TGTGCCAGCAGTTTCTTAATCGGGACACACTCCTACGAGCAGTACTTC
CDR3: CASSFLIGTHSYEQYF

size: -
J: TRBJ2-7
V: TRBV23-1
D: TRBD1
DNA: TGCGCCAGCATGACAGGGGAGAAGTCCTACGAGCAGTACTTC
CDR3: CASMTGEKSYEQYF

size: -
J: TRBJ2-1
V: TRBV27
D: -
DNA: TGTGCCAGCAGTCTCTCCTACAATGAGCAGTTCTTC
CDR3: CASSLSYNEQFF

size: -
J: TRBJ2-7
V: TRBV19
D: TRBD2
DNA: TGTGCCAGTAAGGCGCTAGCGGGAGGTACCTACGAGCAGTACTTC
CDR3: CASKALAGGTYEQYF